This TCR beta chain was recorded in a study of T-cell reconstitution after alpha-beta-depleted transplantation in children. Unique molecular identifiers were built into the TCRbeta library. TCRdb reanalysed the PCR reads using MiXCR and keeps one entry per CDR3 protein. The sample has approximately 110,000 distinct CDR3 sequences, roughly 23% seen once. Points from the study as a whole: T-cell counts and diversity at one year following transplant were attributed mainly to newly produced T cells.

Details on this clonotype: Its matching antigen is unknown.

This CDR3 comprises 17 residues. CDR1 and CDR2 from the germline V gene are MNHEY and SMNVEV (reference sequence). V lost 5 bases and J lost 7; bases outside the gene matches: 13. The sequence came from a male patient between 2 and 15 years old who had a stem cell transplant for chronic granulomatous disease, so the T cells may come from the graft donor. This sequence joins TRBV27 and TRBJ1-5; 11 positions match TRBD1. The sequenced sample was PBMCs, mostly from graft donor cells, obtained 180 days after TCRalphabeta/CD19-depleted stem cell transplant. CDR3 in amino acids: CASSVLFSGQGEQPQHF. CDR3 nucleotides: TGTGCCAGCAGTGTACTCTTTTCGGGACAGGGGGAACAGCCCCAGCATTTT.